These 8 T cell receptor beta chains came from one sample sequenced in a study of shared clonotypes between healthy human individuals. Produced via immunoSEQ multiplex PCR; TCRdb's table is partial and in-frame only. The table records some 2.1 million clones, about 95% of them present only once. Naive CD8 cells, CD45RO-negative and positively selected for CCR7, excluded terminally differentiated effector memory CD45RA+ cells. The sequenced material came from naive CD8+ T cells sorted from blood. The receptors come from a man between 18 and 35 years old in good health.

The V and J genes are TRBV27 and TRBJ2-3; D ambiguous. With 1 base removed from V and 2 bases from J, the gap between germline ends came to 16 bases. Germline CDR1 is MNHEY and CDR2 is SMNVEV (reference sequence). This CDR3 has 17 residues. The CDR3 sequence is CASSLLAPLRYTDTQYF. The CDR3 bases are TGTGCCAGCAGTTTATTAGCACCCCTCAGGTACACAGATACGCAGTATTTT.

With respect to this clone: Other DNA sequences of this sample code for an identical CDR3. The chain combines TRBV9 with TRBJ1-5, with D uncertain. Germline assignment: CDR1 SGDLS and CDR2 YYNGEE. The CDR3 extends over 13 amino acids. V was clipped by 1 base and J by 0 bases, with 2 bases between them. Here the CDR3 reads CASSVNSNQPQHF. For the CDR3, the DNA is TGTGCCAGCAGCGTAAATAGCAATCAGCCCCAGCATTTT.

The gene calls are TRBV28 and TRBJ2-7; 10 bases agree with TRBD1. CDR3 length: 15 amino acids. J gave up 3 bases and V 3 bases, and 5 bases lay outside the gene matches. Germline loops: CDR1 MDHEN, CDR2 SYDVKM. The CDR3 nucleotides read TGTGCCAGCAGTTTGCCCGGGACAGGGGACTACGAGCAGTACTTC. Protein product: CASSLPGTGDYEQYF.

This clone was observed once. The rearrangement links TRBV6-6 to TRBJ1-6; the D gene is possibly TRBD1 (5 bases). V gave up 2 bases and J gave up 7 bases, with 12 bases separating them. The CDR3 loop spans 15 amino acids. Germline CDR1 reads MNHNY; CDR2 reads SVGAGI (reference sequence). The CDR3 DNA sequence: TGTGCCAGCAGTTACGGGCCAGGGAACAATTCACCCCTCCACTTT. Translation: CASSYGPGNNSPLHF.

V gene TRBV27 combines with J gene TRBJ2-5, with D possibly TRBD2 on 5 matching bases. The germline V and J ends were trimmed by 5 bases and 0 bases, with 10 bases remaining between them. The germline V gene encodes CDR1 MNHEY and CDR2 SMNVEV (reference sequence). This CDR3 comprises 14 residues. CDR3 region: CASSLDGDQETQYF. CDR3 DNA: TGTGCCAGCAGTCTCGACGGGGACCAAGAGACCCAGTACTTC.

This chain joins TRBV7-2 and TRBJ2-5, with D maybe TRBD2 (5 bases). The CDR3 extends over 12 amino acids. Germline CDR1 is SGHTA and CDR2 is FQGNSA. Trimming pared 5 bases from V and 5 bases from J, leaving 9 bases between. As DNA, the CDR3 is TGTGCCAGCAGCCGGGGTGGGGAGACCCAGTACTTC. It is translated as CASSRGGETQYF. The full variable domain, completed using reference TRBV7-2 and TRBJ2-5, is GAGVSQSPSNKVTEKGKDVELRCDPISGHTALYWYRQSLGQGLEFLIYFQGNSAPDKSGLPSDRFSAERTGGSVSTLTIQRTQQEDSAVYLCASSRGGETQYFGPGTRLLVL.

This clone was seen a single time. This chain uses TRBV10-1 with TRBJ1-3; D call uncertain. The V and J ends lost 6 bases and 3 bases respectively, with 9 bases between them. CDR1 WNHNN and CDR2 SYGVQD come from the germline V gene (reference sequence). This CDR3 comprises 13 residues. The CDR3 nucleotides read TGCGCCAGCAGCCAGAGCCTTGGAAACACCATATATTTT. The encoded protein is CASSQSLGNTIYF.

This sequence joins TRBV5-1 and TRBJ2-7; perhaps TRBD1 as D (6 bases). V lost 0 bases to trimming and J lost 2 bases, with 9 bases between them. This CDR3 has 14 residues. The germline CDR1 and CDR2 sequences are SGHRS and YFSETQ. CDR3 sequence (DNA): TGCGCCAGCAGCTTGGAGGACAGTACCTACGAGCAGTACTTC. Translation: CASSLEDSTYEQYF.